What follows are 20 T cell receptor beta chains derived from one specimen sequenced in a study of T cell responses to AZD1222 COVID-19 vaccine. Produced via immunoSEQ multiplex PCR; TCRdb's table is partial and in-frame only. The sample has 140,000 or so clones; approximately 90% are singletons. The sample was peripheral blood, taken 28 days after the second AZD1222 dose. The receptors were sampled from an adult who received the AZD1222 COVID-19 vaccine.

The genes are TRBV6-5 and TRBJ2-4; 10 bases map to TRBD1. The CDR3 length is 15 residues. In germline, CDR1 is MNHEY, CDR2 SVGAGI. The CDR3 loop is CATTPGQGRQNIQYF. The CDR3 coding sequence is TGTGCAACAACACCGGGACAGGGGCGGCAAAACATTCAGTACTTC.

The chain recombines TRBV18 with TRBJ2-1; possible D gene TRBD2, 5 bases. Germline V CDR1 and CDR2: KGHSH, LQKENI. The germline V and J ends were trimmed by 4 bases and 0 bases, with 19 bases remaining between them. CDR3 length equals 18 residues. The CDR3 bases are TGTGCCAGCTCACTGCTTGATTCTAGCAGGAGCTCCTACAATGAGCAGTTCTTC. Protein product: CASSLLDSSRSSYNEQFF.

The chain links TRBV20-1 to TRBJ2-1, with D hard to call. CDR1 and CDR2 from the germline V gene are DFQATT and SNEGSKA (reference sequence). Trimming stripped 5 bases from V and 6 bases from J, with 8 bases between. This CDR3 region has 11 residues. The CDR3 is CSARSPNEQFF. The CDR3 DNA is TGCAGTGCTCGGTCACCCAATGAGCAGTTCTTC.

The chain has TRBV27 and TRBJ1-2; a weak D match, TRBD1 (6 bases). The germline V gene has CDR1 MNHEY and CDR2 SMNVEV (reference sequence). The CDR3 extends over 13 amino acids. Deletions cut 3 bases from V and 3 bases from J, with 8 bases between. CDR3 DNA: TGTGCCAGCAGTTTTCAGGGGTACTATGGCTACACCTTC. It yields the protein CASSFQGYYGYTF.

The chain joins TRBV6-6 to TRBJ2-7, with 7 bases identical to TRBD1. V shed 5 bases and J 2 bases; nucleotides not matched to a gene: 6. Germline V gene data show CDR1 as MNHNY and CDR2 as SVGAGI (reference sequence). This CDR3 has 14 residues. In DNA, the CDR3 is TGTGCCAGCAGTAACAGACAGGGAACCTACGAGCAGTACTTC. Its translation: CASSNRQGTYEQYF.

The V call is TRBV6-5, the J call TRBJ1-2; TRBD1 is a possible D gene (6 bases). The CDR3 sequence is 12 residues long. V was trimmed by 6 bases and J by 8 bases, leaving 13 bases between them. The germline gives CDR1 MNHEY, CDR2 SVGAGI. The CDR3 DNA reads TGTGCCAGCAGCCTACAGGGCAGGGGCTACACCTTC. Amino acids: CASSLQGRGYTF.

The chain links TRBV6-5 to TRBJ1-5, with D unresolved. V shed 7 bases and J shed 0 bases, with 7 bases lying between them. The V gene's germline CDR1 is MNHEY and CDR2 SVGAGI. This CDR3 comprises 13 residues. The CDR3 region has the DNA TGTGCCAGCAACAGTAATAGCAATCAGCCCCAGCATTTT. Translation gives CASNSNSNQPQHF.

The gene calls are TRBV7-3 and TRBJ1-1, with D maybe TRBD1 (5 bases). V gave up 3 bases and J gave up 1 base, with 6 bases separating them. The CDR3 is 13 residues long. Germline assignment: CDR1 SGHTA and CDR2 FQGTGA. The CDR3 nucleotides read TGTGCCAGCAGCTTCACAGGGAACACTGAAGCTTTCTTT. Translating it yields CASSFTGNTEAFF.

This chain links TRBV9 with TRBJ1-3, with TRBD1 matching over 9 bases. There are 16 residues in the CDR3. Trimming at V came to 2 bases and at J to 4 bases, leaving 7 bases not matched to a gene. The germline V gene encodes CDR1 SGDLS and CDR2 YYNGEE. CDR3 sequence reads: CASSVEQGAKGNTIYF. CDR3 sequence (DNA): TGTGCCAGCAGCGTCGAACAGGGGGCGAAGGGAAACACCATATATTTT. The full variable domain, rest sourced from reference TRBV9 and TRBJ1-3, is DSGVTQTPKHLITATGQRVTLRCSPRSGDLSVYWYQQSLDQGLQFLIQYYNGEERAKGNILERFSAQQFPDLHSELNLSSLELGDSALYFCASSVEQGAKGNTIYFGEGSWLTVV.

This clone was detected a few times. This chain joins TRBV3-1 (or the pseudogene TRBV3-2) and TRBJ2-7; 11 bases line up with TRBD2. V was pared by 3 bases and J by 4 bases, with 8 bases of the junction left unmatched. CDR3 size: 16 residues. The V gene's germline CDR1 is LGHDT and CDR2 YNNKEL (reference sequence). The CDR3 DNA sequence: TGTGCCAGCAGCCAGGGACCTAGCGGGGGGAATTACGAGCAGTACTTC. This translates into CASSQGPSGGNYEQYF.

This clone was counted only a few times. The gene calls are TRBV5-4 and TRBJ2-2; TRBD1 agrees at 9 bases. The CDR3 is 14 amino acids. V was clipped by 5 bases and J by 5 bases; unmatched bases: 4. Germline V lookup: CDR1 SGHNT, CDR2 YYREEE (reference sequence). The CDR3 DNA is TGTGCCAGCAGTCCGGGACAGGGAACCGGGGAGCTGTTTTTT. Protein: CASSPGQGTGELFF.

Note on this clone: This sample also contains other DNA sequences that code for the same CDR3. This sequence joins TRBV12-3 or TRBV12-4 and TRBJ2-7; 11 positions match TRBD2. The CDR3 totals 12 residues. V lost 8 bases, J lost 5 bases, and 2 bases stayed unmatched. The CDR3 here is CASGGLADEQYF. For the CDR3, the DNA is TGTGCCAGCGGGGGACTAGCGGACGAGCAGTACTTC.

CDR3 region: CASSLQGHQPQHF. DNA of the CDR3: TGTGCCAGCAGCCTACAGGGCCATCAGCCCCAGCATTTT. The chain combines TRBV3-1 (or the pseudogene TRBV3-2) with TRBJ1-5, with TRBD1 as a possible D gene (6 bases). The ends were cut back, 4 bases at V and 5 bases at J, with 9 bases in the middle. Germline V gene lookup returns CDR1 LGHDT and CDR2 YNNKEL (reference sequence). The CDR3 has 13 amino acids.

The genes are TRBV15 and TRBJ2-1; either TRBD1 or TRBD2 may fit D (5 bases each). The CDR3 consists of 13 residues. Germline assignment: CDR1 LNHNV and CDR2 YYDKDF (reference sequence). V dropped 7 bases and J dropped 6 bases, with 13 bases sitting between them. The CDR3 here is CATTGAPPNEQFF. The CDR3 coding sequence is TGTGCCACCACCGGGGCCCCCCCCAATGAGCAGTTCTTC.

V gene TRBV2 combines with J gene TRBJ1-1; tentative D call: TRBD1 (6 bases). The V and J ends lost 5 bases and 4 bases respectively, with 17 bases between them. Germline V gene lookup returns CDR1 SNHLY and CDR2 FYNNEI. This CDR3 has 15 residues. The chain's CDR3 is CASSSAGTTSTEAFF. For the CDR3, the DNA is TGTGCCAGCAGTAGCGCCGGGACAACGAGCACTGAAGCTTTCTTT. Complete variable domain (other parts from reference TRBV2 and TRBJ1-1): EPEVTQTPSHQVTQMGQEVILRCVPISNHLYFYWYRQILGQKVEFLVSFYNNEISEKSEIFDDQFSVERPDGSNFTLKIRSTKLEDSAMYFCASSSAGTTSTEAFFGQGTRLTVV.

This rearrangement joins TRBV18 to TRBJ2-7, with 8 nucleotides matching TRBD2. The J segment lost 1 base and the V segment lost 5 bases, leaving 10 bases of the junction unmatched. CDR1 KGHSH and CDR2 LQKENI come from the germline V gene. CDR3 length equals 16 residues. The CDR3 spells CASSTAISGVSYEQYF. CDR3 sequence (DNA): TGTGCCAGCTCAACGGCCATTAGCGGGGTTTCCTACGAGCAGTACTTC.

The chain recombines TRBV14 with TRBJ2-3; a weak D match, TRBD2 (5 bases). CDR3 size: 15 residues. Trimming took 0 bases from V and 11 from J, leaving 18 bases between them. The V gene's germline CDR1 is SGHDN and CDR2 FVKESK. As DNA, the CDR3 is TGTGCCAGCAGCCAAGACCAGGCCCGACCAGCGGAGCAGTATTTT. Amino acids: CASSQDQARPAEQYF.

This chain uses TRBV6-5 with TRBJ1-5; D not certain. V was cut by 6 bases and J by 4 bases, with 10 bases left in between. CDR1 is MNHEY and CDR2 is SVGAGI in the germline V gene. CDR3 length: 13 amino acids. The CDR3 loop is CASRQDGNQPQHF. Here the CDR3 DNA reads TGTGCCAGCAGGCAAGATGGAAATCAGCCCCAGCATTTT.

The V gene is TRBV27, the J gene TRBJ1-2; D might be TRBD1 (6 bases). The CDR3 contains 14 residues. Germline CDR1 and CDR2: MNHEY and SMNVEV (reference sequence). Deletions cut 10 bases from V and 2 bases from J, with 17 bases between. Here the CDR3 DNA reads TGTGCCACCCGACCGGATGGGGGCAACTATGGCTACACCTTC. Its protein is CATRPDGGNYGYTF.

The rearrangement uses TRBV9 and TRBJ2-5, with TRBD2 matching over 8 bases. CDR3 length: 15 amino acids. J was trimmed by 5 bases and V by 0 bases; bases with no gene match: 6. Germline V gene sequence: CDR1 SGDLS, CDR2 YYNGEE. The CDR3: CASSVEAAGGETQYF. In DNA form, the CDR3 reads TGTGCCAGCAGCGTAGAGGCGGCGGGAGGTGAGACCCAGTACTTC.